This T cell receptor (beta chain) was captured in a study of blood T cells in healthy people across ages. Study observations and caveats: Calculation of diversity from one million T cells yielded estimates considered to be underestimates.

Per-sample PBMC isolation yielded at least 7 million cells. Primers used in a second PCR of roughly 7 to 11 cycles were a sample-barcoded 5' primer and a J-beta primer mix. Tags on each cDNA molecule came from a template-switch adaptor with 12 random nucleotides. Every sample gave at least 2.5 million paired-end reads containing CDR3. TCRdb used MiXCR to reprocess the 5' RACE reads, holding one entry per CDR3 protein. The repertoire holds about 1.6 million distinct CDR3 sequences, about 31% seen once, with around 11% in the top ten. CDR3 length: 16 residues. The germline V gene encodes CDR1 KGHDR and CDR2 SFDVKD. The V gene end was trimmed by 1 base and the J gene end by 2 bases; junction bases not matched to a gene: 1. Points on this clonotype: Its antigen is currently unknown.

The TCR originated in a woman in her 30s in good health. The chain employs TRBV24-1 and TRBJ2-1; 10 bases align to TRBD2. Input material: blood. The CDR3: CATSDFTSGTYNEQFF. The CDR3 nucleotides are TGTGCCACCAGTGATTTCACTAGCGGGACCTACAATGAGCAGTTCTTC.